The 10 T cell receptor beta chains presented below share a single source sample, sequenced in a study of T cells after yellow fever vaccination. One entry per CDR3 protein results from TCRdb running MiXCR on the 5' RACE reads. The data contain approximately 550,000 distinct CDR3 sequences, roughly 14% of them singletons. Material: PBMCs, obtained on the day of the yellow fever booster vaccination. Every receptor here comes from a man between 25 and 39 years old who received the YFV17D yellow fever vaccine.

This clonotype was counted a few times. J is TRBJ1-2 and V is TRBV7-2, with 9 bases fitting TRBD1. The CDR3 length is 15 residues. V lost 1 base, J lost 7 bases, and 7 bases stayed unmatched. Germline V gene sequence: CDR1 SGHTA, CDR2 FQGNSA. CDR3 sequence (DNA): TGTGCCAGCAGCTTAGACCGGGACAGGGTCGCTGGCTACACCTTC. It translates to CASSLDRDRVAGYTF. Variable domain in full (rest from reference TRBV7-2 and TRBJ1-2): GAGVSQSPSNKVTEKGKDVELRCDPISGHTALYWYRQSLGQGLEFLIYFQGNSAPDKSGLPSDRFSAERTGGSVSTLTIQRTQQEDSAVYLCASSLDRDRVAGYTFGSGTRLTVV.

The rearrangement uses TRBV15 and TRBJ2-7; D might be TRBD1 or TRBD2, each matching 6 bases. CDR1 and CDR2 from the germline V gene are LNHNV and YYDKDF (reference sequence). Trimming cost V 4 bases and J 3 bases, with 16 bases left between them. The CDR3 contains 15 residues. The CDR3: CATSTRGTGDYEQYF. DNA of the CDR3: TGTGCCACCAGCACTAGGGGGACTGGAGACTACGAGCAGTACTTC.

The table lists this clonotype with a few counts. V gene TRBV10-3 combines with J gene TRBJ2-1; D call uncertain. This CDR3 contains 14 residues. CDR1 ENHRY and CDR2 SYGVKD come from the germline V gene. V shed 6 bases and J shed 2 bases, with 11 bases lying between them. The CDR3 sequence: CAIRDVGPYNEQFF. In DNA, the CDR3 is TGTGCCATCAGGGACGTGGGCCCCTACAATGAGCAGTTCTTC.

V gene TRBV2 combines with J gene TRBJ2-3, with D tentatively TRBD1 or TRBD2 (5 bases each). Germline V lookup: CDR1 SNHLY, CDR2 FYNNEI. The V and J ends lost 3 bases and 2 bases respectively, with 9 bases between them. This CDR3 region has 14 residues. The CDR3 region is CASSDRGPTDTQYF. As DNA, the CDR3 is TGTGCCAGCAGTGATCGGGGCCCCACAGATACGCAGTATTTT.

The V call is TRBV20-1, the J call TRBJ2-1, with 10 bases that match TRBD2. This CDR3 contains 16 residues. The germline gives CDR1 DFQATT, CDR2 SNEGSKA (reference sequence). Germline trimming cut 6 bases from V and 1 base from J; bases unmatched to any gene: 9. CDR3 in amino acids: CSAKPGLASSYNEQFF. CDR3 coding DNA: TGCAGTGCAAAGCCGGGACTAGCGAGTTCCTACAATGAGCAGTTCTTC.

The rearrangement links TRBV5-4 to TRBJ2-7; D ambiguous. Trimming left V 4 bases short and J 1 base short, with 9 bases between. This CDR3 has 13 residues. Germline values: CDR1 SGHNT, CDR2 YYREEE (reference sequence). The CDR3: CASSEKISYEQYF. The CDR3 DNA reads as TGTGCCAGCAGCGAAAAAATATCCTACGAGCAGTACTTC.

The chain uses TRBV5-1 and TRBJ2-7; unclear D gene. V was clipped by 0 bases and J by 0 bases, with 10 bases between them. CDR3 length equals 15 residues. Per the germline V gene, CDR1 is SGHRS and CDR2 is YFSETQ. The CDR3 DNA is TGCGCCAGCAGCTTGGAAGGAAGAGGCTCCTACGAGCAGTACTTC. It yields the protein CASSLEGRGSYEQYF.

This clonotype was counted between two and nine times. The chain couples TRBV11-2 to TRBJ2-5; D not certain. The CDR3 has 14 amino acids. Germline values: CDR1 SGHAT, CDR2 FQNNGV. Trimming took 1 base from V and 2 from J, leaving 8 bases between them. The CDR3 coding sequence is TGTGCCAGCAGCTTAGGTCTGAGGCAAGAGACCCAGTACTTC. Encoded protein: CASSLGLRQETQYF. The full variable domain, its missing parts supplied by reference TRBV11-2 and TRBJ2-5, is EAGVAQSPRYKIIEKRQSVAFWCNPISGHATLYWYQQILGQGPKLLIQFQNNGVVDDSQLPKDRFSAERLKGVDSTLKIQPAKLEDSAVYLCASSLGLRQETQYFGPGTRLLVL.

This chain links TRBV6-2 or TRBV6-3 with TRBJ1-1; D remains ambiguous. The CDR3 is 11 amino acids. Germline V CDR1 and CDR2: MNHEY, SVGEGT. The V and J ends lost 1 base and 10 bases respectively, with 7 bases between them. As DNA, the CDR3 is TGTGCCAGCAGTTACTTGTTGGGAGCTTTCTTT. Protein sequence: CASSYLLGAFF.

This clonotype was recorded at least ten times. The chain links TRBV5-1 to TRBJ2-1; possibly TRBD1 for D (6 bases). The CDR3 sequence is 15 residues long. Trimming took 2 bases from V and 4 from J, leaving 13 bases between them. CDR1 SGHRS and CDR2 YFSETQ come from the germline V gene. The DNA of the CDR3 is TGCGCCAGCAGCTTCAGTGGGACAACTTACAATGAGCAGTTCTTC. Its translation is CASSFSGTTYNEQFF. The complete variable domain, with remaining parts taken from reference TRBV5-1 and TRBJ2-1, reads KAGVTQTPRYLIKTRGQQVTLSCSPISGHRSVSWYQQTPGQGLQFLFEYFSETQRNKGNFPGRFSGRQFSNSRSEMNVSTLELGDSALYLCASSFSGTTYNEQFFGPGTRLTVL.